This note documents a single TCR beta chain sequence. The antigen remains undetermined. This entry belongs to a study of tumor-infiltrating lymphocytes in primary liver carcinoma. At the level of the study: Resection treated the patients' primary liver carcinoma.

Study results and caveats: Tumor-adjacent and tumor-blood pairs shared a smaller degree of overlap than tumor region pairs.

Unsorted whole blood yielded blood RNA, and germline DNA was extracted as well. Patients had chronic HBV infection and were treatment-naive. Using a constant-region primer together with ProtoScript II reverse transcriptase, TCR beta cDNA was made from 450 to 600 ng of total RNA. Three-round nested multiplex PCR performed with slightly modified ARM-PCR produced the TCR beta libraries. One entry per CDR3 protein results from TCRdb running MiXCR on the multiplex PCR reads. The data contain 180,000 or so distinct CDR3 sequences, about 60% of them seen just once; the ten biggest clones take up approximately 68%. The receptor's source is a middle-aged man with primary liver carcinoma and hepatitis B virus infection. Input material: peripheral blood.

In DNA form, the CDR3 reads TGTGCCAGCAGCTTCCTAACGACAGGACAAGAGACCCAGTACTTC. Translation gives CASSFLTTGQETQYF. V and J are TRBV7-8 and TRBJ2-5; D may be TRBD1 (6 bases). CDR3 size: 15 residues. V lost 3 bases, J lost 2 bases, and 13 bases lay in between. Germline V gene lookup returns CDR1 SGHVS and CDR2 FQNEAQ.